These 24 T cell receptor beta chains originate from one sample sequenced in a study of blood T cell repertoires in COVID-19. Measured with immunoSEQ multiplex PCR; TCRdb has only the in-frame clones, and not every one. The table records 450,000 to 500,000 clones, 75% to 90% of them present only once. The specimen sequenced was PBMCs or T cells enriched from blood (not recorded which). The origin of the receptors is a woman under 30 who had recovered from COVID-19.

The chain links TRBV4-1 to TRBJ2-3; D not certain. V lost 0 bases, J lost 0 bases, and 7 bases lay in between. The CDR3 is made up of 15 amino acids. Germline-derived CDR1 and CDR2 are MGHRA and YSYEKL. The DNA for the CDR3 is TGCGCCAGCAGCCAAGATGAGCGCAGCACAGATACGCAGTATTTT. It encodes CASSQDERSTDTQYF.

This clone was recorded once. This sequence joins TRBV10-2 and TRBJ2-2; D call uncertain. CDR1 and CDR2 (germline): WSHSY, SAAADI. The CDR3 consists of 13 residues. V was shortened by 7 bases and J by 7 bases, with 13 bases between the two germline ends. The CDR3 DNA is TGCGCCAGCAAACCACTCCCCGGCGGGGAGCTGTTTTTT. This encodes CASKPLPGGELFF.

J is TRBJ2-7 and V is TRBV7-9, with D possibly being TRBD1 (7 bases). The CDR3 is made up of 16 amino acids. CDR1 is SEHNR, CDR2 FQNEAQ, per germline (reference sequence). The V gene lost 4 bases and the J gene lost 2 bases, with 18 bases spanning the gap. CDR3 nucleotides: TGTGCCAGCAGCTACGGGGGCACAGGGGAACCCTACGAGCAGTACTTC. This codes for CASSYGGTGEPYEQYF.

The chain couples TRBV10-3 to TRBJ1-6; the D gene is possibly TRBD1 (6 bases). The CDR3 loop spans 13 amino acids. In germline, CDR1 is ENHRY, CDR2 SYGVKD. Trimming pared 3 bases from V and 6 bases from J, leaving 6 bases between. In nucleotides, the CDR3 is TGTGCCATCAGTGAAGGGGGTAATTCACCCCTCCACTTT. Residues: CAISEGGNSPLHF.

CDR3 loop: CASSFSPEPQETQYF. CDR3 coding DNA: TGTGCCAGCAGTTTTAGCCCGGAACCCCAAGAGACCCAGTACTTC. J is TRBJ2-5 and V is TRBV9, with D unclear. CDR1 is SGDLS and CDR2 is YYNGEE in the germline V gene. Trimming left V 5 bases short and J 1 base short, with 15 bases between. CDR3 size: 15 residues.

The chain uses TRBV5-1 and TRBJ2-1, with TRBD2 identical over 7 bases. Germline CDR1 SGHRS, CDR2 YFSETQ. The CDR3 contains 15 residues. V lost 4 bases to trimming and J lost 10 bases; unmatched junction nucleotides: 14. CDR3 coding DNA: TGCGCCAGCAGCCGTATCACTAGCGATCCGGGCGAGCAGTTCTTC. Amino acid sequence: CASSRITSDPGEQFF.

Only one count was recorded for this clone. V is TRBV4-1 and J is TRBJ1-4, with TRBD1 as a possible D gene (5 bases). The germline V gene has CDR1 MGHRA and CDR2 YSYEKL. The length of the CDR3 is 16 residues. V was pared by 5 bases and J by 0 bases, with 13 bases between. The CDR3 sequence: CASSLRRDPTNEKLFF. DNA for the CDR3: TGCGCCAGCAGCTTGAGGAGGGACCCAACTAATGAAAAACTGTTTTTT.

CDR3 sequence (DNA): TGTGCCTGCTCAACCGGGACAGTCGTCCACTTT. Translated: CACSTGTVVHF. The rearrangement links TRBV30 to TRBJ1-6, with 7 bases lining up with TRBD1. From germline, CDR1 is GTSNPN and CDR2 SVGIG (reference sequence). V gave up 6 bases and J gave up 17 bases; unmatched junction bases: 10. The CDR3 covers 11 residues.

The chain is built from TRBV29-1 and TRBJ2-2, with 7 nucleotides matching TRBD1. V dropped 7 bases and J dropped 0; count of bases not matched to a gene: 8. This CDR3 has 15 residues. The germline gives CDR1 SQVTM, CDR2 ANQGSEA. CDR3 sequence: CSADSGQPNTGELFF. The CDR3 DNA sequence: TGCAGCGCCGATTCGGGACAGCCGAACACCGGGGAGCTGTTTTTT.

In this sample, this clone turned up a few times. The chain carries TRBV7-8 and TRBJ2-3; 13 bases map to TRBD2. CDR3 length equals 17 residues. CDR1 SGHVS and CDR2 FQNEAQ come from the germline V gene. After removal of 3 bases from V and 0 bases from J, the junction contained 3 bases not matched to a gene. The CDR3 region is CASSLKLAGGSTDTQYF. CDR3 DNA: TGTGCCAGCAGCTTGAAACTAGCGGGGGGGAGCACAGATACGCAGTATTTT.

The chain links TRBV7-3 to TRBJ2-3; 10 bases align to TRBD1. CDR1 is SGHTA and CDR2 is FQGTGA in the germline V gene. This CDR3 has 16 residues. Germline trimming cut 2 bases from V and 6 bases from J; bases unmatched to any gene: 8. The CDR3 loop reads CASSLRGTGVDDTQYF. The CDR3 DNA sequence: TGTGCCAGCAGCTTACGGGGGACAGGGGTAGATGATACGCAGTATTTT.

The chain employs TRBV7-9 and TRBJ2-3, with D possibly being TRBD2 (6 bases). This CDR3 region has 15 residues. V was pared by 4 bases and J by 3 bases, with 14 bases between. Germline V gene data show CDR1 as SEHNR and CDR2 as FQNEAQ (reference sequence). As DNA, the CDR3 is TGTGCCAGCAGCTCGGAGGAGGGTCGGACAGATACGCAGTATTTT. It yields the protein CASSSEEGRTDTQYF.

The gene calls are TRBV4-1 and TRBJ1-4, with D possibly matching TRBD1 (5 bases). Germline assignment: CDR1 MGHRA and CDR2 YSYEKL. The CDR3 is 14 amino acids. V lost 1 base and J 13 bases, leaving 16 bases between the germline ends. CDR3 protein: CASSQVVIIRGLFF. DNA of the CDR3: TGCGCCAGCAGCCAAGTCGTAATTATTAGGGGACTGTTTTTT.

The chain carries TRBV30 and TRBJ2-1, with D hard to call. Germline CDR1 GTSNPN, CDR2 SVGIG (reference sequence). The CDR3 consists of 13 residues. V shed 0 bases and J shed 6 bases, with 9 bases lying between them. The CDR3: CAWSVVPGNEQFF. In DNA form, the CDR3 reads TGTGCCTGGAGTGTAGTTCCCGGCAATGAGCAGTTCTTC.

V and J are TRBV7-9 and TRBJ1-6; 8 bases line up with TRBD1. V gave up 2 bases and J gave up 8 bases; unmatched junction bases: 2. The CDR3 runs 14 residues. CDR1 and CDR2 (germline): SEHNR, FQNEAQ (reference sequence). The CDR3 nucleotides read TGTGCCAGCAGCTTACCGGACAGGGATTCACCCCTCCACTTT. This translates into CASSLPDRDSPLHF.

V and J are TRBV30 and TRBJ1-2, with TRBD1 as a possible D gene (5 bases). Per the germline V gene, CDR1 is GTSNPN and CDR2 is SVGIG (reference sequence). CDR3 size: 14 residues. The ends were cut back, 0 bases at V and 7 bases at J, with 15 bases in the middle. This CDR3 is CAWSVGQGGPGYTF. Written as DNA, the CDR3 is TGTGCCTGGAGTGTCGGGCAGGGAGGCCCTGGCTACACCTTC.

The V and J genes are TRBV9 and TRBJ1-2; 7 bases match TRBD1. The CDR3 covers 15 residues. Germline assignment: CDR1 SGDLS and CDR2 YYNGEE. V lost 3 bases and J lost 1; bases outside the gene matches: 6. The CDR3 loop reads CASSGDRVFNYGYTF. The DNA of the CDR3 is TGTGCCAGCAGCGGCGACAGGGTTTTTAACTATGGCTACACCTTC. Using reference TRBV9 and TRBJ1-2 for the parts outside the CDR3, the full variable domain is DSGVTQTPKHLITATGQRVTLRCSPRSGDLSVYWYQQSLDQGLQFLIQYYNGEERAKGNILERFSAQQFPDLHSELNLSSLELGDSALYFCASSGDRVFNYGYTFGSGTRLTVV.

This clone was seen only a few times. V gene TRBV5-1 combines with J gene TRBJ1-2; 7 positions agree with TRBD1. V shed 1 base and J 7 bases; nucleotides not matched to a gene: 4. The germline CDR1 and CDR2 sequences are SGHRS and YFSETQ. This CDR3 comprises 13 residues. The CDR3 here is CASSLTGDSGYTF. The CDR3 DNA is TGCGCCAGCAGCTTGACAGGGGATTCTGGCTACACCTTC.

This clone was seen only once. The V and J genes are TRBV19 and TRBJ2-3; 11 bases agree with TRBD2. This CDR3 is 16 amino acids long. J lost 2 bases, V lost 3 bases, and 4 bases had no gene match. In germline, CDR1 is LNHDA, CDR2 SQIVND (reference sequence). The CDR3 loop reads CASSMTSGEYTDTQYF. Written as DNA, the CDR3 is TGTGCCAGTAGTATGACTAGCGGGGAGTACACAGATACGCAGTATTTT.

A word on this clone: Its ends do not fully match the called genes, so a read error is possible. V gene TRBV27 combines with J gene TRBJ2-5, with D perhaps matching TRBD1 (5 bases). CDR3 length: 14 residues. Germline-derived CDR1 and CDR2 are MNHEY and SMNVEV (reference sequence). The CDR3 sequence is CANSSYQGSETQYF. The CDR3 DNA is TGTGCCAACAGTTCTTACCAGGGATCTGAGACCCAGTACTTC.

The V call is TRBV5-1, the J call TRBJ2-1; 8 bases map to TRBD1. The CDR3 is 15 residues long. The V gene's germline CDR1 is SGHRS and CDR2 YFSETQ. Unmatched junction bases numbered 5, after V lost 2 bases and J lost 4 bases. Here the CDR3 reads CASSLTGTGYNEQFF. The CDR3 region has the DNA TGCGCCAGCAGCTTAACCGGGACAGGATACAATGAGCAGTTCTTC.

The chain recombines TRBV24-1 with TRBJ2-7; 9 bases are shared with TRBD1. Losses at the gene ends were 1 base for V and 2 bases for J; bases not matched to a gene: 14. Germline lookup yields CDR1 KGHDR and CDR2 SFDVKD. The length of the CDR3 is 19 residues. In nucleotides, the CDR3 is TGTGCCACCAGTGATTTCGGTATAGAGGACAGGGGATATACCTACGAGCAGTACTTC. Its protein product is CATSDFGIEDRGYTYEQYF.

This clone came up a few times. The gene calls are TRBV7-9 and TRBJ1-1; perhaps TRBD1 as D (5 bases). This CDR3 has 14 amino acids. V lost 4 bases and J lost 8, with 17 bases in between. Germline V lookup: CDR1 SEHNR, CDR2 FQNEAQ (reference sequence). CDR3 nucleotide sequence: TGTGCCAGCAGCTCGAGTGGGAGGACACAGGAAGCTTTCTTT. This gives the protein CASSSSGRTQEAFF.

CDR3 coding DNA: TGTGCCAGCAGTTTAGGACAGCCAAAAAACTATGGCTACACCTTC. It encodes CASSLGQPKNYGYTF. V and J are TRBV27 and TRBJ1-2, with D perhaps matching TRBD1 (6 bases). V dropped 2 bases and J dropped 2 bases, with 12 bases sitting between them. The CDR3 spans 15 residues. Germline V CDR1 and CDR2: MNHEY, SMNVEV (reference sequence).